Presented here are 25 T cell receptor beta chains from one specimen sequenced in a study of blood T cell repertoires in COVID-19. Assay: immunoSEQ multiplex PCR; the TCRdb copy retains only in-frame clones and omits some. Found here are 100,000 to 150,000 clones, roughly 83% of them singletons; the top ten hold about 5.4%. The sequenced sample was peripheral blood. The receptors stem from a human donor in a cohort sampled during active COVID-19.

This rearrangement joins TRBV9 to TRBJ1-1; no clear D. Germline V gives CDR1 SGDLS, CDR2 YYNGEE. Trimming pared 4 bases from V and 3 bases from J, leaving 13 bases between. The CDR3 spans 14 residues. The CDR3 is CASSRGRPDTEAFF. In DNA, the CDR3 is TGTGCCAGCAGCAGAGGAAGACCGGACACTGAAGCTTTCTTT.

This rearrangement joins TRBV6-6 to TRBJ1-1; weak D call: TRBD1 (6 bases). Germline loops: CDR1 MNHNY, CDR2 SVGAGI (reference sequence). V lost 5 bases, J lost 4 bases, and 17 bases lay in between. This CDR3 region has 15 residues. Here the CDR3 reads CASSQPGQGATEAFF. The CDR3 DNA reads TGTGCCAGCAGTCAACCGGGACAAGGGGCCACTGAAGCTTTCTTT.

This clone appeared once. V gene TRBV28 combines with J gene TRBJ2-7; 9 bases agree with TRBD1. Germline V lookup: CDR1 MDHEN, CDR2 SYDVKM. CDR3 size: 13 residues. V lost 8 bases, J lost 3 bases, and 5 bases stayed unmatched. Here the CDR3 DNA reads TGTGCCAGCGGTACAGGGGGCATCTACGAGCAGTACTTC. Its protein product is CASGTGGIYEQYF.

This clone appeared once. The rearrangement links TRBV28 to TRBJ2-5; 8 nucleotides agree with TRBD2. CDR1 MDHEN and CDR2 SYDVKM come from the germline V gene. With 1 base clipped from V and 2 bases from J, the junction kept 6 bases outside the gene matches. The CDR3 is 16 amino acids. CDR3 nucleotides: TGTGCCAGCAGTTTATATCCAGCGGGAGAACAAGAGACCCAGTACTTC. Amino acids: CASSLYPAGEQETQYF.

CDR3 in amino acids: CASSKLAGGPTDTQYF. The CDR3 DNA is TGTGCCAGCAGTAAGTTAGCGGGAGGCCCCACAGATACGCAGTATTTT. The chain has TRBV2 and TRBJ2-3; 10 bases are shared with TRBD2. The CDR3 length is 16 residues. Trimming took 5 bases from V and 2 from J; bases not matched to a gene: 7. The germline gives CDR1 SNHLY, CDR2 FYNNEI.

The V and J genes are TRBV18 and TRBJ1-2; no clear D gene. Per germline, CDR1 KGHSH and CDR2 LQKENI. This CDR3 has 14 residues. V lost 5 bases and J lost 2, with 12 bases in between. DNA for the CDR3: TGTGCCAGCTCAGCGCAGGTTTCAAACTATGGCTACACCTTC. Its translation: CASSAQVSNYGYTF.

This rearrangement joins TRBV19 to TRBJ1-1, with 9 positions matching TRBD1. The germline V gene encodes CDR1 LNHDA and CDR2 SQIVND (reference sequence). The trim removed 3 bases at V and 8 bases at J, leaving 1 base unmatched. The CDR3 totals 12 residues. DNA of the CDR3: TGTGCCAGTAGTATTGGACAGGGGGAAGCTTTCTTT. Translated, it gives CASSIGQGEAFF.

The chain recombines TRBV9 with TRBJ2-1, with TRBD2 matching 8 bases. V lost 4 bases, J lost 2 bases, and 17 bases stayed unmatched. This CDR3 region has 19 residues. Germline loops: CDR1 SGDLS, CDR2 YYNGEE. The CDR3 protein is CASSLGGGGLAAPYNEQFF. CDR3 in DNA: TGTGCCAGCAGCCTGGGGGGCGGGGGGCTAGCGGCCCCCTACAATGAGCAGTTCTTC.

This chain connects TRBV27 to TRBJ2-7; 7 nucleotides align to TRBD2. The germline CDR1 and CDR2 sequences are MNHEY and SMNVEV (reference sequence). V lost 3 bases, J lost 3 bases, and 5 bases stayed unmatched. The CDR3 consists of 14 residues. The CDR3 nucleotides are TGTGCCAGCAGTTTGAGGCGGGAGTTCTACGAGCAGTACTTC. Its translation: CASSLRREFYEQYF.

The rearrangement uses TRBV6-6 and TRBJ2-7; 9 nucleotides match TRBD2. The V and J ends lost 5 bases and 3 bases, in that order; junction bases with no gene match: 14. Germline V gene data show CDR1 as MNHNY and CDR2 as SVGAGI (reference sequence). The CDR3 is 17 amino acids. The CDR3 DNA sequence: TGTGCCAGCAGTCAATCGGGACTAGCCTTCGGCGGCTACGAGCAGTACTTC. It encodes CASSQSGLAFGGYEQYF.

The chain employs TRBV20-1 and TRBJ2-7; TRBD2 agrees at 8 bases. Germline V gene data show CDR1 as DFQATT and CDR2 as SNEGSKA (reference sequence). The CDR3 contains 14 residues. The junction had 6 bases not matched to a gene; V was cut back by 3 bases and J by 2 bases. This CDR3 reads CSASSAGGPYEQYF. CDR3 bases: TGCAGTGCTAGTTCTGCGGGAGGCCCCTACGAGCAGTACTTC.

Written as DNA, the CDR3 is TGTGCCACCAGCACACTGGGGGGGCGCTACGAGCAGTACTTC. Its protein is CATSTLGGRYEQYF. The chain is built from TRBV15 and TRBJ2-7; D is possibly TRBD2 (7 bases). V dropped 4 bases and J dropped 3 bases, with 13 bases sitting between them. The CDR3 is 14 amino acids. Germline assignment: CDR1 LNHNV and CDR2 YYDKDF (reference sequence).

The genes are TRBV19 and TRBJ2-3, with 8 nucleotides matching TRBD2. CDR1 and CDR2 from the germline V gene are LNHDA and SQIVND (reference sequence). Trimming at V came to 11 bases and at J to 4 bases, leaving 14 bases not matched to a gene. The CDR3 is 15 residues long. The CDR3 here is CAGSSPGRAADTQYF. The CDR3 nucleotides are TGTGCCGGTTCCTCCCCCGGGAGGGCCGCAGATACGCAGTATTTT.

In this sample, this clone turned up a few times. The rearrangement links TRBV10-1 to TRBJ2-2; TRBD1 is a possible D gene (6 bases). CDR3 length equals 12 residues. Trimming shortened V by 7 bases and J by 3 bases, and 6 bases separated the two germline ends. The germline V gene has CDR1 WNHNN and CDR2 SYGVQD (reference sequence). The CDR3 nucleotides read TGCGCCAGCAAGGGGGACACCGGGGAGCTGTTTTTT. Protein sequence: CASKGDTGELFF.

The chain carries TRBV4-3 and TRBJ2-3, with D possibly matching TRBD2 (7 bases). Germline-derived CDR1 and CDR2 are LGHNA and YSLEER. The CDR3 consists of 14 residues. Between the trimmed V and J ends, which lost 2 bases and 8 bases, there was a span of 14 bases. CDR3 residues: CASSQKKGEGTQYF. The CDR3 DNA follows: TGCGCCAGCAGCCAAAAAAAGGGGGAGGGTACGCAGTATTTT.

This chain joins TRBV13 and TRBJ2-7; 13 positions match TRBD2. V shed 4 bases, J shed 7 bases, and the junction held 7 bases outside the gene matches. Germline values: CDR1 PRHDT, CDR2 FYEKMQ (reference sequence). The CDR3 is 15 residues long. The DNA of the CDR3 is TGTGCCAGCAGCTGGACTAGCGGGAGAATTCGGGAGCAGTACTTC. Encoded protein: CASSWTSGRIREQYF.

This chain links TRBV4-2 with TRBJ2-3, with TRBD2 matching over 14 bases. The CDR3 is 18 residues long. The J segment lost 2 bases and the V segment lost 4 bases, leaving 8 bases of the junction unmatched. Germline CDR1 reads LGHNA; CDR2 reads YNFKEQ. The CDR3 reads CASSPGGLAGGVTDTQYF. The CDR3 nucleotides read TGTGCCAGCAGCCCGGGCGGACTAGCGGGAGGAGTCACAGATACGCAGTATTTT.

J is TRBJ1-5 and V is TRBV11-2, with 8 bases identical to TRBD1. Trimming removed 9 bases from V and 6 bases from J; junction bases left unmatched: 7. The CDR3 consists of 13 residues. CDR1 SGHAT and CDR2 FQNNGV come from the germline V gene. The CDR3: CASGQGLRQPQHF. CDR3 bases: TGTGCCAGTGGACAGGGTTTGCGTCAGCCCCAGCATTTT.

This clone was counted once. This rearrangement joins TRBV5-1 to TRBJ2-1; D unclear. V gave up 0 bases and J gave up 6 bases, with 7 bases separating them. Germline V lookup: CDR1 SGHRS, CDR2 YFSETQ. CDR3 length equals 13 residues. The CDR3 DNA reads TGCGCCAGCAGCTTGGTTCCCGGCAATGAGCAGTTCTTC. It encodes CASSLVPGNEQFF.

A single count supports this clone. J is TRBJ1-1 and V is TRBV5-6; D not certain. The CDR3 totals 15 residues. Trimming removed 0 bases at V and 0 bases at J, with 9 bases between. Germline CDR1 and CDR2: SGHDT and YYEEEE. In DNA form, the CDR3 reads TGTGCCAGCAGCTTGGGGTGGGCGCTGAACACTGAAGCTTTCTTT. Residues: CASSLGWALNTEAFF.

This clone occurred a few times. V gene TRBV5-1 combines with J gene TRBJ1-1; D is uncertain. Per the germline V gene, CDR1 is SGHRS and CDR2 is YFSETQ. This CDR3 spans 15 amino acids. V was cut by 0 bases and J by 4 bases, with 13 bases left in between. DNA for the CDR3: TGCGCCAGCAGCTTGGGACTTACCTCGGGCACTGAAGCTTTCTTT. The encoded protein is CASSLGLTSGTEAFF.

V gene TRBV4-3 combines with J gene TRBJ2-1; 14 bases fit TRBD2. This CDR3 is built from 15 residues. Germline V lookup: CDR1 LGHNA, CDR2 YSLEER. Losses at the gene ends were 4 bases for V and 8 bases for J; bases not matched to a gene: 4. CDR3 in amino acids: CASSRGLAGVDEQFF. The CDR3 coding sequence is TGCGCCAGCAGCCGGGGACTAGCGGGAGTAGATGAGCAGTTCTTC.

This clone was seen a handful of times. The rearrangement uses TRBV27 and TRBJ1-2; weak D call: TRBD1 (6 bases). The CDR3 is made up of 14 amino acids. V lost 8 bases, J lost 5 bases, and 18 bases lay in between. Germline CDR1 MNHEY, CDR2 SMNVEV (reference sequence). CDR3 in amino acids: CASGPRQVWYGYTF. As DNA, the CDR3 is TGTGCCAGCGGGCCGCGACAGGTTTGGTATGGCTACACCTTC.

This chain links TRBV7-9 with TRBJ1-2, with D tentatively TRBD1 (5 bases). V was cut by 1 base and J by 4 bases, with 7 bases left in between. CDR1 and CDR2 (germline): SEHNR, FQNEAQ (reference sequence). The CDR3 totals 13 residues. In DNA form, the CDR3 reads TGTGCCAGCAGCTTAGGGCAGGGCTATGGCTACACCTTC. Translating gives CASSLGQGYGYTF.

This chain connects TRBV19 to TRBJ2-3; 10 bases align to TRBD2. This CDR3 contains 17 residues. CDR1 and CDR2 from the germline V gene are LNHDA and SQIVND (reference sequence). V gave up 3 bases and J gave up 6 bases; unmatched junction bases: 12. The CDR3: CASSILGLAEWRDTQYF. The CDR3 DNA sequence: TGTGCCAGTAGTATCCTAGGACTAGCGGAATGGAGGGATACGCAGTATTTT.